The present TCR beta chain was sequenced within a study of shared clonotypes between healthy human individuals. V was cut by 7 bases and J by 5 bases, with 10 bases left in between. In germline, CDR1 is SEHNR, CDR2 FQNEAQ (reference sequence). The CDR3 is made up of 12 amino acids. Assay used: immunoSEQ multiplex PCR; TCRdb lists only in-frame clones, some missing. The data show 2 million to 3 million clones, 93% seen once. The sequencing input was naive CD4+ T cells from PBMCs. Indicated subset: CD45RA+ positively selected. The rearrangement uses TRBV7-9 and TRBJ2-3; unclear D gene. This clonotype originated in a young man in good health. Some clones in this sample may be carry-over from other donors' samples. CDR3 DNA: TGTGCCAGCACCCCCGGTGTAGATACGCAGTATTTT. Translation gives CASTPGVDTQYF.